The 22 T cell receptor beta chains presented below share a single source sample, sequenced in a study of blood T cell repertoires in COVID-19. Profiled with immunoSEQ multiplex PCR; TCRdb holds only in-frame clones, not every one. Here the sample spans more than 350,000 clones, approximately 89% being singletons. The sequenced sample was peripheral blood. These TCRs come from a woman in her 30s with COVID-19, enrolled during active disease.

This rearrangement joins TRBV28 to TRBJ1-4; no firm D call. Germline V CDR1 and CDR2: MDHEN, SYDVKM. V lost 4 bases and J 6 bases, leaving 3 bases between the germline ends. The CDR3 covers 11 residues. CDR3 protein: CASSSHEKLFF. Here the CDR3 DNA reads TGTGCCAGCAGTTCTCATGAAAAACTGTTTTTT.

V gene TRBV12-3 or TRBV12-4 combines with J gene TRBJ1-2; no clear D gene. This CDR3 has 13 amino acids. The V gene lost 0 bases and the J gene lost 7 bases, with 9 bases spanning the gap. CDR3 amino acids: CASSLATGFGYTF. The CDR3 coding sequence is TGTGCCAGCAGTTTAGCGACGGGATTTGGCTACACCTTC.

This clone appeared once. The V and J genes are TRBV10-1 and TRBJ2-3; TRBD2 aligns across 8 bases. Germline values: CDR1 WNHNN, CDR2 SYGVQD (reference sequence). V lost 3 bases to trimming and J lost 3 bases; unmatched junction nucleotides: 5. The CDR3 totals 15 residues. CDR3 coding DNA: TGCGCCAGCAGTGATTGGGGACTAGGGACAGATACGCAGTATTTT. Translation: CASSDWGLGTDTQYF.

This clone has only a few counts. The rearrangement joins TRBV5-1 to TRBJ2-7; 7 bases match TRBD2. Losses at the gene ends were 0 bases for V and 5 bases for J; bases not matched to a gene: 11. The V gene's germline CDR1 is SGHRS and CDR2 YFSETQ. CDR3 length equals 16 residues. The CDR3 region is CASSLGVGPRGDEQYF. CDR3 bases: TGCGCCAGCAGCTTGGGGGTTGGCCCCCGGGGGGACGAGCAGTACTTC.

The chain has TRBV9 and TRBJ2-1; 12 positions match TRBD1. The germline V gene has CDR1 SGDLS and CDR2 YYNGEE. CDR3 length: 15 residues. Unmatched junction bases numbered 5, after V lost 0 bases and J lost 10 bases. The CDR3 region is CASSVGGQGASEQFF. The DNA of the CDR3 is TGTGCCAGCAGCGTAGGGGGACAGGGGGCGAGCGAGCAGTTCTTC.

The gene calls are TRBV7-9 and TRBJ1-3; D unclear. The CDR3 spans 14 residues. Looked up from germline, CDR1 is SEHNR and CDR2 is FQNEAQ (reference sequence). Trimming removed 0 bases at V and 1 base at J, with 4 bases between. Here the CDR3 reads CASSLALSGNTIYF. The CDR3, as DNA: TGTGCCAGCAGCTTAGCCTTATCTGGAAACACCATATATTTT.

Points on this clone: Other DNA sequences within the sample encode an identical CDR3. The gene calls are TRBV5-1 and TRBJ1-1; a weak D match, TRBD1 (6 bases). In germline, CDR1 is SGHRS, CDR2 YFSETQ. Trimming shortened V by 5 bases and J by 1 base, and 6 bases separated the two germline ends. This CDR3 spans 12 amino acids. The DNA for the CDR3 is TGCGCCAGCAGGACAGGGAACACTGAAGCTTTCTTT. Protein: CASRTGNTEAFF.

The V call is TRBV19, the J call TRBJ2-2; D is unclear. The V end lost 2 bases, the J end lost 7 bases, and 11 bases lay between the germline ends. There are 14 residues in the CDR3. Per the germline V gene, CDR1 is LNHDA and CDR2 is SQIVND (reference sequence). The CDR3 here is CASSITVRSGELFF. The CDR3 bases are TGTGCCAGTAGTATAACCGTCCGGAGCGGGGAGCTGTTTTTT.

The chain is built from TRBV19 and TRBJ2-7, with TRBD2 identical over 10 bases. Losses at the gene ends were 5 bases for V and 1 base for J; bases not matched to a gene: 5. The CDR3 length is 15 residues. From germline, CDR1 is LNHDA and CDR2 SQIVND (reference sequence). For the CDR3, the DNA is TGTGCCAGTAGTCCCAGGACTAGCGGATCCTACGAGCAGTACTTC. Residues: CASSPRTSGSYEQYF.

The CDR3 region has the DNA TGTGCCACCAGAGCAGGCAGGGGCAAAAACATTCAGTACTTC. Amino acid sequence: CATRAGRGKNIQYF. The genes are TRBV15 and TRBJ2-4; possible D gene TRBD1, 6 bases. The CDR3 consists of 14 residues. The V end lost 6 bases, the J end lost 3 bases, and 12 bases lay between the germline ends. Germline-derived CDR1 and CDR2 are LNHNV and YYDKDF (reference sequence).

The rearrangement links TRBV18 to TRBJ1-1; D might be TRBD1 (5 bases). CDR3 length equals 14 residues. Germline CDR1 and CDR2: KGHSH and LQKENI. V was trimmed by 3 bases and J by 4 bases, leaving 12 bases between them. The CDR3 loop is CASSPPGLPTEAFF. Written as DNA, the CDR3 is TGTGCCAGCTCACCTCCAGGGTTGCCCACTGAAGCTTTCTTT.

The chain recombines TRBV2 with TRBJ1-1, with 7 bases fitting TRBD1. The CDR3 covers 13 residues. The junction had 7 bases not matched to a gene; V was cut back by 7 bases and J by 5 bases. The germline CDR1 and CDR2 sequences are SNHLY and FYNNEI. The CDR3: CASTETGSTEAFF. CDR3 DNA sequence: TGTGCCAGCACCGAGACAGGGAGTACTGAAGCTTTCTTT. Complete variable domain (other parts from reference TRBV2 and TRBJ1-1): EPEVTQTPSHQVTQMGQEVILRCVPISNHLYFYWYRQILGQKVEFLVSFYNNEISEKSEIFDDQFSVERPDGSNFTLKIRSTKLEDSAMYFCASTETGSTEAFFGQGTRLTVV.

This chain connects TRBV28 to TRBJ2-1; 13 nucleotides agree with TRBD2. The germline V gene has CDR1 MDHEN and CDR2 SYDVKM. The CDR3 spans 16 residues. V shed 7 bases and J 10 bases; nucleotides not matched to a gene: 13. CDR3 sequence reads: CASTPPGLAGVVEQFF. The DNA for the CDR3 is TGTGCCAGCACCCCGCCCGGACTAGCGGGAGTGGTGGAGCAGTTCTTC.

This clone was picked up a small number of times. The chain is built from TRBV6-4 and TRBJ2-2, with TRBD2 matching over 11 bases. The CDR3 is 16 residues long. Trimming at V came to 6 bases and at J to 6 bases, leaving 9 bases not matched to a gene. CDR1 is MRHNA, CDR2 SNTAGT, per germline. The CDR3 DNA is TGTGCCAGCAGCCCGACTAGCGGGGATACACCCGGGGAGCTGTTTTTT. Its protein product is CASSPTSGDTPGELFF.

The table lists this clone with a few counts. The chain joins TRBV10-3 to TRBJ1-6; D perhaps matches TRBD1 (5 bases). This CDR3 region has 14 residues. CDR1 is ENHRY, CDR2 SYGVKD, per germline. Trimming stripped 10 bases from V and 4 bases from J, with 14 bases between. CDR3 nucleotide sequence: TGTGCCAGCCGACCGGAGGGGTATAATTCACCCCTCCACTTT. Its translation: CASRPEGYNSPLHF.

The CDR3 DNA sequence: TGCGCCAGCAGCCAACCCGGGAGAGGGAATGAGCAGTTCTTC. This gives the protein CASSQPGRGNEQFF. The rearrangement links TRBV4-1 to TRBJ2-1, with a weak D call TRBD2 (6 bases). CDR1 and CDR2 (germline): MGHRA, YSYEKL. This CDR3 region has 14 residues. V was pared by 2 bases and J by 7 bases, with 12 bases between.

There are a few counts of this clone. The gene calls are TRBV2 and TRBJ2-2; a possible D gene is TRBD2 (7 bases). The CDR3 consists of 16 residues. Germline V CDR1 and CDR2: SNHLY, FYNNEI. The ends were cut back, 4 bases at V and 8 bases at J, with 20 bases in the middle. The CDR3 bases are TGTGCCAGCAGTGCCTCCCGGGGGGCAGTTATAGGGGAGCTGTTTTTT. It encodes CASSASRGAVIGELFF. Full variable domain (outside the CDR3, taken from reference TRBV2 and TRBJ2-2): EPEVTQTPSHQVTQMGQEVILRCVPISNHLYFYWYRQILGQKVEFLVSFYNNEISEKSEIFDDQFSVERPDGSNFTLKIRSTKLEDSAMYFCASSASRGAVIGELFFGEGSRLTVL.

The rearrangement joins TRBV3-1 (or the pseudogene TRBV3-2) to TRBJ2-3; 8 nucleotides match TRBD2. The CDR3 has 17 amino acids. Unmatched junction bases numbered 12, after V lost 1 base and J lost 6 bases. Germline V gene data show CDR1 as LGHDT and CDR2 as YNNKEL (reference sequence). CDR3 protein: CASSQGRTSGGSDTQYF. In DNA, the CDR3 is TGTGCCAGCAGCCAAGGTCGAACTAGCGGAGGATCCGATACGCAGTATTTT.

The chain couples TRBV27 to TRBJ2-3, with TRBD2 matching 10 bases. Germline lookup yields CDR1 MNHEY and CDR2 SMNVEV (reference sequence). Trimming removed 4 bases from V and 6 bases from J; junction bases left unmatched: 10. The CDR3 has 16 residues. The CDR3 protein is CASSSWSSGSADTQYF. The CDR3 DNA reads as TGTGCCAGCAGTTCTTGGTCTAGCGGGAGTGCTGATACGCAGTATTTT.

CDR3 region: CAISEWGTSGSNTGELFF. The CDR3 coding sequence is TGTGCCATCAGTGAGTGGGGGACTAGCGGGTCGAACACCGGGGAGCTGTTTTTT. The rearrangement joins TRBV10-3 to TRBJ2-2; 12 bases map to TRBD2. The V gene end was trimmed by 1 base and the J gene end by 0 bases; junction bases not matched to a gene: 3. This CDR3 spans 18 amino acids. From germline, CDR1 is ENHRY and CDR2 SYGVKD.

The chain combines TRBV6-5 with TRBJ2-7, with 9 bases identical to TRBD1. In germline, CDR1 is MNHEY, CDR2 SVGAGI. This CDR3 is 14 amino acids long. With V trimmed by 5 bases and J by 6 bases, 8 bases remained unmatched. The CDR3 DNA is TGTGCCAGCAGTACCGGGACAGGGATTGCCGAGCAGTACTTC. Its translation is CASSTGTGIAEQYF.

V gene TRBV2 combines with J gene TRBJ2-1; D may be TRBD2 (5 bases). The V gene's germline CDR1 is SNHLY and CDR2 FYNNEI. The CDR3 covers 11 residues. V was pared by 4 bases and J by 10 bases, with 8 bases between. In DNA, the CDR3 is TGTGCCAGCAGTGCTGAGGGCGAGCAGTTCTTC. Translating gives CASSAEGEQFF.